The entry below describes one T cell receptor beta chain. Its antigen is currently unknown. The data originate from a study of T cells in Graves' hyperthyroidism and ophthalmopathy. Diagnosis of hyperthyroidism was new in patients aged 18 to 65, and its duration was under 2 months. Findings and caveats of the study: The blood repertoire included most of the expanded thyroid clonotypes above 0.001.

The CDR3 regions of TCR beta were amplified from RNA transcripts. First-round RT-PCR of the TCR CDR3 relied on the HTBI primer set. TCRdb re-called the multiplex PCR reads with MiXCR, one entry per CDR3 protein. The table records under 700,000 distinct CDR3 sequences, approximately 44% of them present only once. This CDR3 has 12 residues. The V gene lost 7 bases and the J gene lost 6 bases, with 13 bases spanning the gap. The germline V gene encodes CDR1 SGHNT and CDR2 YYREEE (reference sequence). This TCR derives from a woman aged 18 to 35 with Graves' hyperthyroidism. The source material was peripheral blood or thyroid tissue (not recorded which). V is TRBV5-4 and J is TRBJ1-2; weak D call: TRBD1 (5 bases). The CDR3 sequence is CASPDGGNGYTF. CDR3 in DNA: TGTGCCAGCCCTGACGGGGGTAATGGCTACACCTTC.